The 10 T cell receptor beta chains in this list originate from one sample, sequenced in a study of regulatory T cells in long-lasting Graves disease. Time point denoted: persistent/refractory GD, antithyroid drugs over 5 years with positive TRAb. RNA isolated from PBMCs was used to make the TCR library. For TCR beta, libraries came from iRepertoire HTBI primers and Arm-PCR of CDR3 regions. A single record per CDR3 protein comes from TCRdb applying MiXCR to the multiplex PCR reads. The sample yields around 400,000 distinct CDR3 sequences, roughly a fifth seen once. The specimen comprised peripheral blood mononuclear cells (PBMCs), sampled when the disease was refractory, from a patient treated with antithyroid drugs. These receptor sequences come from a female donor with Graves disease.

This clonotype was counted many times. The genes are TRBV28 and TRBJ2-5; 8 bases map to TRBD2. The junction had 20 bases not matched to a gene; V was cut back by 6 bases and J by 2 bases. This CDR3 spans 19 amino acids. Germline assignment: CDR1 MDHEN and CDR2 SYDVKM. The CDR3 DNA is TGTGCCAGCAGCAGAACCTTAGCGGGAATGGTGGGGGGGCAAGAGACCCAGTACTTC. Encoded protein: CASSRTLAGMVGGQETQYF.

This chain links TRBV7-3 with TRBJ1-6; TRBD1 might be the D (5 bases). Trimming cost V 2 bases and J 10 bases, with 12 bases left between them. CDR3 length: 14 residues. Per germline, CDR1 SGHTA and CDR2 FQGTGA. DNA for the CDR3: TGTGCCAGCAGCTTAGGGGGGGTAGGGTCACCCCTCCACTTT. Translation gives CASSLGGVGSPLHF.

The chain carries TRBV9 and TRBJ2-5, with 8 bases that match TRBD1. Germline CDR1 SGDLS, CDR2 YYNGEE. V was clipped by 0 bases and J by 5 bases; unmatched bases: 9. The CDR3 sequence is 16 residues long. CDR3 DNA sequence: TGTGCCAGCAGCGTAGGTCCAGGGGGCGGGGAGGAGACCCAGTACTTC. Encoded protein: CASSVGPGGGEETQYF.

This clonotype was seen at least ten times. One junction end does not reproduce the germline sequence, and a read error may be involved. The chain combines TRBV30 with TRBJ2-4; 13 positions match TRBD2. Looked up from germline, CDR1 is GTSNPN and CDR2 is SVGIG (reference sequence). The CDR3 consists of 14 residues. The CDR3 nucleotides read TGTGCCTGGAGTGCCGGGACTAGCGGGAATGCTGGGGACTTC. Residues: CAWSAGTSGNAGDF.

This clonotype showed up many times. CDR3 region: CSVRRTSGSVTGELFF. As DNA, the CDR3 is TGCAGCGTTCGTCGGACTAGCGGGAGTGTAACCGGGGAGCTGTTTTTT. V gene TRBV29-1 combines with J gene TRBJ2-2; 13 bases are a match to TRBD2. J lost 5 bases, V lost 5 bases, and 8 bases had no gene match. Germline CDR1 SQVTM, CDR2 ANQGSEA. The CDR3 totals 16 residues.

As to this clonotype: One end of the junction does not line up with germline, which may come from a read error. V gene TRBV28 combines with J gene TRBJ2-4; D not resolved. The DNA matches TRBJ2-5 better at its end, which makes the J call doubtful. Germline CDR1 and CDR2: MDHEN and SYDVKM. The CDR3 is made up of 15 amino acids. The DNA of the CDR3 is TGTGTCAGCAGTCTTTCCTTATCGCCCAGGGAGACCCAGTACTTC. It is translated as CVSSLSLSPRETQYF.

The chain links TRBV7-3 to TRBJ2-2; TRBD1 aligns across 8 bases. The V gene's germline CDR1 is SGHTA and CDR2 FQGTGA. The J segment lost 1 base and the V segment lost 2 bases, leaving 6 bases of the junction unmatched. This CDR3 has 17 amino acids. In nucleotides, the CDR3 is TGTGCCAGCAGCTTACACTTCGGACAGGGGAACACCGGGGAGCTGTTTTTT. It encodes CASSLHFGQGNTGELFF.

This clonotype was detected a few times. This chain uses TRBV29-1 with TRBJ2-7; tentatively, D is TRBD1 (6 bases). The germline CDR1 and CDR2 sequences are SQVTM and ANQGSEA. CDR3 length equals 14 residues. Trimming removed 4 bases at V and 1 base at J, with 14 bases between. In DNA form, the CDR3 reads TGCAGCGTTGGAAAACAAACAGGGTCCTACGAGCAGTACTTC. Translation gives CSVGKQTGSYEQYF.

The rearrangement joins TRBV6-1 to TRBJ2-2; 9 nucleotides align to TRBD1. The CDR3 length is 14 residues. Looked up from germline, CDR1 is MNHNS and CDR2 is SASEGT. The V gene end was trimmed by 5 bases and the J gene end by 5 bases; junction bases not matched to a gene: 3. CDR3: CASSHGQGTGELFF. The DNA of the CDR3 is TGTGCCAGCAGTCACGGACAGGGGACCGGGGAGCTGTTTTTT.

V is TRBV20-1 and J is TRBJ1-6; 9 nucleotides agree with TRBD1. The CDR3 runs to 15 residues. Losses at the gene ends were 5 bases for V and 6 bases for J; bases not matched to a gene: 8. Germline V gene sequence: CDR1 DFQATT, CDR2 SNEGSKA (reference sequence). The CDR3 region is CSASQGARSNSPLHF. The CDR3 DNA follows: TGCAGTGCTTCACAGGGGGCGCGTAGTAATTCACCCCTCCACTTT.